Below, 14 T cell receptor beta chains from the same sample are listed, as sequenced in a study of spatial heterogeneity in lung cancer. Regarding time point: sample taken at primary tumor resection. Unsorted samples of tumor, nontumor lung or frozen PBMC had their whole RNA sequenced. TCRdb re-derived calls from the 5' RACE reads in MiXCR, one entry per CDR3 protein. The sample includes around 2,700 distinct CDR3 sequences, 10% to 15% of them seen just once. This material consisted of normal lung tissue next to the tumor, taken at surgery. The receptor set was obtained from a male donor with early-stage non-small cell lung cancer.

This clonotype is classed as medium-sized (0.01 to 0.1%). V usage is TRBV9 and J usage is TRBJ2-1; 7 nucleotides line up with TRBD2. CDR3 length: 17 residues. The germline V gene has CDR1 SGDLS and CDR2 YYNGEE. V was pared by 2 bases and J by 5 bases, with 13 bases of the junction left unmatched. Here the CDR3 reads CASSVWFSGMRHNEQFF. In nucleotides, the CDR3 is TGTGCCAGCAGCGTCTGGTTCAGCGGGATGAGGCACAATGAGCAGTTCTTC.

This clonotype was picked up many times. At one of its ends the junction is not consistent with the germline gene, which may arise from a read error. This chain joins TRBV7-9 and TRBJ2-2; 9 bases are shared with TRBD2. CDR1 is SEHNR and CDR2 is FQNEAQ in the germline V gene (reference sequence). CDR3 length: 14 residues. The CDR3 sequence is CASSLAGHTGELFF. The CDR3 region has the DNA TGTGCCAGCAGCCTAGCGGGACACACCGGGGAGCTGTTTTTT. The full variable domain, in which reference TRBV7-9 and TRBJ2-2 provide the parts outside the CDR3, is DTGVSQNPRHKITKRGQNVTFRCDPISEHNRLYWYRQTLGQGPEFLTYFQNEAQLEKSRLLSDRFSAERPKGSFSTLEIQRTEQGDSAMYLCASSLAGHTGELFFGEGSRLTVL.

In its sample, this clonotype ranks as medium-sized (0.01 to 0.1%). The J gene is TRBJ1-2, the V gene TRBV13; 7 bases align to TRBD1. This CDR3 is built from 13 residues. Germline CDR1 and CDR2: PRHDT and FYEKMQ (reference sequence). V lost 6 bases to trimming and J lost 8 bases; unmatched junction nucleotides: 9. CDR3 sequence: CASRADRAGGYTF. CDR3 DNA sequence: TGTGCCAGCAGAGCTGACAGGGCTGGAGGCTACACCTTC.

This clonotype ranks as medium-sized (0.01 to 0.1%). This sequence joins TRBV10-3 and TRBJ2-3; the match to TRBD2 covers 8 bases. Germline assignment: CDR1 ENHRY and CDR2 SYGVKD. The CDR3 consists of 15 residues. The V and J ends lost 8 bases and 0 bases, in that order; junction bases with no gene match: 7. DNA of the CDR3: TGTGCCATCCGCATTAGCGGGATAAGCACAGATACGCAGTATTTT. Its translation: CAIRISGISTDTQYF.

This clonotype rates as medium-sized. V is TRBV7-3 and J is TRBJ2-1; D may be TRBD1 (5 bases). There are 14 residues in the CDR3. CDR1 is SGHTA, CDR2 FQGTGA, per germline. V gave up 0 bases and J gave up 7 bases, with 10 bases separating them. Written as DNA, the CDR3 is TGTGCCAGCAGCTTAACGGGGCCCCAAAATGAGCAGTTCTTC. It yields the protein CASSLTGPQNEQFF.

By share, this clonotype counts as medium-sized. The rearrangement uses TRBV13 and TRBJ1-6; 8 bases line up with TRBD1. The CDR3 is made up of 15 amino acids. CDR1 PRHDT and CDR2 FYEKMQ come from the germline V gene (reference sequence). Unmatched junction bases numbered 2, after V lost 3 bases and J lost 4 bases. The chain's CDR3 is CASSFGQGYNSPLHF. For the CDR3, the DNA is TGTGCCAGCAGCTTCGGACAGGGTTATAATTCACCCCTCCACTTT.

The J gene is TRBJ1-1, the V gene TRBV20-1, with 10 bases that match TRBD1. There are 14 residues in the CDR3. The junction had 8 bases not matched to a gene; V was cut back by 5 bases and J by 5 bases. The germline CDR1 and CDR2 sequences are DFQATT and SNEGSKA (reference sequence). The CDR3 nucleotides read TGCAGTGCTTTCGATGACAGGGGGCGGACTGAAGCTTTCTTT. Translation gives CSAFDDRGRTEAFF.

This clonotype has a count of ten or more. V gene TRBV18 combines with J gene TRBJ2-2, with TRBD2 identical over 7 bases. Per germline, CDR1 KGHSH and CDR2 LQKENI. V was clipped by 2 bases and J by 4 bases; unmatched bases: 7. This CDR3 has 16 residues. The CDR3 region is CASSPFGRRGTGELFF. For the CDR3, the DNA is TGTGCCAGCTCACCATTCGGGAGGCGGGGCACCGGGGAGCTGTTTTTT.

This clonotype is classed as medium-sized. V usage is TRBV6-6 and J usage is TRBJ2-7, with TRBD2 matching 7 bases. V lost 2 bases and J lost 7; bases outside the gene matches: 8. In germline, CDR1 is MNHNY, CDR2 SVGAGI (reference sequence). The CDR3 spans 14 residues. DNA of the CDR3: TGTGCCAGCAGTTACGCGGCGGGGGTGGGGGAGCAGTACTTC. It yields the protein CASSYAAGVGEQYF.

This clonotype is judged medium-sized (0.01 to 0.1%). The chain employs TRBV28 and TRBJ2-7; D is perhaps TRBD1 (5 bases). This CDR3 spans 15 amino acids. Trimming stripped 5 bases from V and 2 bases from J, with 16 bases between. CDR1 MDHEN and CDR2 SYDVKM come from the germline V gene. The CDR3 DNA follows: TGTGCCAGCAGTATGCGACAGCCGTACCCCTACGAGCAGTACTTC. Translating it yields CASSMRQPYPYEQYF.

In this sample, this clonotype is medium-sized. The rearrangement links TRBV2 to TRBJ2-1, with D perhaps matching TRBD2 (5 bases). Deletions cut 3 bases from V and 6 bases from J, with 12 bases between. The length of the CDR3 is 14 residues. Germline V CDR1 and CDR2: SNHLY, FYNNEI. The CDR3 is CASSEGARSNEQFF. In nucleotides, the CDR3 is TGTGCCAGCAGTGAGGGAGCCCGTAGCAATGAGCAGTTCTTC.

Ten or more counts support this clonotype. A much larger clonotype is one base distant, so this may be a read error. The gene calls are TRBV20-1 and TRBJ2-5; 10 bases match TRBD2. CDR3 length: 14 amino acids. Looked up from germline, CDR1 is DFQATT and CDR2 is SNEGSKA (reference sequence). Unmatched junction bases numbered 7, after V lost 5 bases and J lost 4 bases. CDR3 loop: CSASTSGILETQYF. The CDR3 coding sequence is TGCAGTGCTTCTACTAGCGGGATATTAGAGACCCAGTACTTC.

By proportion, this clonotype is medium-sized. The chain joins TRBV9 to TRBJ2-2; 7 bases align to TRBD1. Germline V gene lookup returns CDR1 SGDLS and CDR2 YYNGEE. Trimming cost V 2 bases and J 5 bases; bases outside gene matches: 6. The CDR3 runs to 15 residues. The CDR3 reads CASSVKQGQTGELFF. The CDR3 bases are TGTGCCAGCAGCGTGAAACAGGGGCAGACCGGGGAGCTGTTTTTT.

This clonotype is judged medium-sized. V gene TRBV12-3 or TRBV12-4 combines with J gene TRBJ2-7; 7 bases agree with TRBD2. The V segment lost 0 bases and the J segment 12 bases; nucleotides outside the gene matches: 8. This CDR3 contains 13 residues. The CDR3 loop reads CASSLAPGREWYF. CDR3 nucleotide sequence: TGTGCCAGCAGTTTAGCACCGGGGCGGGAGTGGTACTTC.